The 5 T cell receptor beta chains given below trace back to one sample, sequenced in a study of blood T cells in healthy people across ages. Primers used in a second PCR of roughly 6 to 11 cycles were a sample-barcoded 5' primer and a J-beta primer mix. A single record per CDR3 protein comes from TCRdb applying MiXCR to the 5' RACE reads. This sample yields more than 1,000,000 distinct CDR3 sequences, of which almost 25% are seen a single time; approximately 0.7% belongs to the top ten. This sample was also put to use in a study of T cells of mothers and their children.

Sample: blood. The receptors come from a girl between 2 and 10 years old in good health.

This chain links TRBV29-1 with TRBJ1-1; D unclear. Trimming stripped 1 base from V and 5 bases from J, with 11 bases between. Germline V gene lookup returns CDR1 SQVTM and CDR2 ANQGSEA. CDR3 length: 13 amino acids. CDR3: CSVEVSMGTEAFF. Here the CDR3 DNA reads TGCAGCGTTGAAGTGTCAATGGGGACTGAAGCTTTCTTT.

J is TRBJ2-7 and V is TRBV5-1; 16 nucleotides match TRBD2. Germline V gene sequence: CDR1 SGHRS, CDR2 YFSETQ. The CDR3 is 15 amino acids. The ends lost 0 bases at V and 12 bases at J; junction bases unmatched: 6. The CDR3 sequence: CASSLAGTSGRAAYF. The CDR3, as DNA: TGCGCCAGCAGCTTGGCCGGGACTAGCGGGAGGGCGGCGTACTTC.

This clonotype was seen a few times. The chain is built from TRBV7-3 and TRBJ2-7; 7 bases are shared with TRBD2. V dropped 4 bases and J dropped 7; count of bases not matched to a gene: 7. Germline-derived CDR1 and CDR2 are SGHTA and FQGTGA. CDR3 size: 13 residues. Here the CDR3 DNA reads TGTGCCAGCAGCTACTCCCTGGGAGGGGAGCAGTACTTC. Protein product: CASSYSLGGEQYF.

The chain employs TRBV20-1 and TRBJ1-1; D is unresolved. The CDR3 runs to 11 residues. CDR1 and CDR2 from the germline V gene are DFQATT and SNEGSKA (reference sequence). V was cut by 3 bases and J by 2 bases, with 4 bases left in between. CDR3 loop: CSARINTEAFF. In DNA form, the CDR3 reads TGCAGTGCTAGGATAAACACTGAAGCTTTCTTT.

This CDR3 reads CASSLPAGQEGEQYF. DNA for the CDR3: TGCGCCAGCAGCCTTCCGGCGGGACAGGAGGGTGAGCAGTACTTC. The rearrangement joins TRBV4-3 to TRBJ2-5; 8 bases fit TRBD1. Germline V CDR1 and CDR2: LGHNA, YSLEER. With 4 bases clipped from V and 11 bases from J, the junction kept 15 bases outside the gene matches. The CDR3 loop spans 15 amino acids.